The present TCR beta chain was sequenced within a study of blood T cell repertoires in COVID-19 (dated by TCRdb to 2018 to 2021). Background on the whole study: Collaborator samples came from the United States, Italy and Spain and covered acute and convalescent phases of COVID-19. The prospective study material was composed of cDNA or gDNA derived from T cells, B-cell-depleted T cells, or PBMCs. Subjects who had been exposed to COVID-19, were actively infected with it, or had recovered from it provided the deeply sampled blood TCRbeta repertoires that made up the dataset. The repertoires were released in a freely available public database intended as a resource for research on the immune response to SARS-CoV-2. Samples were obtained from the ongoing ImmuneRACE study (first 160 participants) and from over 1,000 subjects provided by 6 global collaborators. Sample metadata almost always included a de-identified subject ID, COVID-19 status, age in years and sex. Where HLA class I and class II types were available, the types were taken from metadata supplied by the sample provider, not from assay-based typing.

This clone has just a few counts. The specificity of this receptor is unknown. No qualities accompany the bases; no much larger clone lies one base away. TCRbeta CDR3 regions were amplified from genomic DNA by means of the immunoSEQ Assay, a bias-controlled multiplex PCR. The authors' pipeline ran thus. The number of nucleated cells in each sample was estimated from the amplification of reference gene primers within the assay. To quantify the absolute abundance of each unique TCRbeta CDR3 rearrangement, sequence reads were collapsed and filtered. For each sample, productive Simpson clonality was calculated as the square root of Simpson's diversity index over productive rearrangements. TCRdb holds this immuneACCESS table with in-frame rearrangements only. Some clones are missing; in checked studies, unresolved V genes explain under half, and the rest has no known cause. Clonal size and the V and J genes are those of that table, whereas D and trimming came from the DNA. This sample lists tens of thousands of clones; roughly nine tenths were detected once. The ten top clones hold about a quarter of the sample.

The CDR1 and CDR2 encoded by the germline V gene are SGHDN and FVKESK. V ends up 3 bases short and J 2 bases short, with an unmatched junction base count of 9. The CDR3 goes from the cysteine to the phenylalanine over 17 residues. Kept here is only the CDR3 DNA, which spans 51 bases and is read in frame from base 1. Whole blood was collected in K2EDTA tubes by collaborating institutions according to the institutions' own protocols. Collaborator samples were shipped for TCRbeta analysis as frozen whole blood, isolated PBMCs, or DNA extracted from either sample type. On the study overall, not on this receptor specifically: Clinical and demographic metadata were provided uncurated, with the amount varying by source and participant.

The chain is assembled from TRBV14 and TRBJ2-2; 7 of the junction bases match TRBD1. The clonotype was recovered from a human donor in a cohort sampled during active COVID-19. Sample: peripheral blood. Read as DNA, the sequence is TGTGCCAGCAGCCAGCTAACGGGACAGATAAACACCGGGGAGCTGTTTTTT. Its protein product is CASSQLTGQINTGELFF. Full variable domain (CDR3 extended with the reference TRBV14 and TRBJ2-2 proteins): EAGVTQFPSHSVIEKGQTVTLRCDPISGHDNLYWYRRVMGKEIKFLLHFVKESKQDESGMPNNRFLAERTGGTYSTLKVQPAELEDSGVYFCASSQLTGQINTGELFFGEGSRLTVL.